Presented here are 9 T cell receptor beta chains from one specimen sequenced in a study of brain metastases from non-small cell lung cancer. Measured with immunoSEQ multiplex PCR; TCRdb has only the in-frame clones, and not every one. Of some 200 clones in the sample, roughly 96% were seen once. The sequenced sample was tissue from a brain metastasis. Every receptor here comes from a donor at least 40 years old with non-small cell lung cancer.

V and J are TRBV18 and TRBJ2-3; 7 bases are shared with TRBD2. This CDR3 has 16 amino acids. The V and J ends lost 4 bases and 2 bases, in that order; junction bases with no gene match: 9. In germline, CDR1 is KGHSH, CDR2 LQKENI. The CDR3 bases are TGTGCCAGCTCACGGGCGGGGGTGACCAACACAGATACGCAGTATTTT. As protein: CASSRAGVTNTDTQYF.

This chain uses TRBV28 with TRBJ2-3, with D possibly TRBD1 on 6 matching bases. This CDR3 has 14 amino acids. CDR1 and CDR2 (germline): MDHEN, SYDVKM. V lost 2 bases to trimming and J lost 5 bases, with 11 bases between them. CDR3 nucleotides: TGTGCCAGCAGTTTAGAGGGGGTTGGAGATACGCAGTATTTT. It translates to CASSLEGVGDTQYF.

The chain uses TRBV7-9 and TRBJ2-7; D might be TRBD1 (8 bases). Germline-derived CDR1 and CDR2 are SEHNR and FQNEAQ (reference sequence). V was shortened by 5 bases and J by 2 bases, with 16 bases between the two germline ends. There are 15 residues in the CDR3. CDR3 sequence (DNA): TGTGCCAGCAGCCACTCACAGGGGGGGCCCTACGAGCAGTACTTC. Encoded protein: CASSHSQGGPYEQYF. Combining the CDR3 with reference TRBV7-9 and TRBJ2-7 gives the whole variable domain DTGVSQNPRHKITKRGQNVTFRCDPISEHNRLYWYRQTLGQGPEFLTYFQNEAQLEKSRLLSDRFSAERPKGSFSTLEIQRTEQGDSAMYLCASSHSQGGPYEQYFGPGTRLTVT.

The rearrangement uses TRBV10-3 and TRBJ2-7, with D uncertain. CDR3 length: 13 amino acids. Trimming removed 3 bases from V and 7 bases from J, with 13 bases in between. Germline CDR1 and CDR2: ENHRY and SYGVKD. The CDR3 spells CAISDYPAVEQYF. CDR3 coding DNA: TGTGCCATCAGTGACTACCCCGCGGTGGAGCAGTACTTC.

This clone came up once. The rearrangement joins TRBV6-5 to TRBJ2-3; 7 nucleotides match TRBD2. The germline gives CDR1 MNHEY, CDR2 SVGAGI. V lost 6 bases to trimming and J lost 3 bases; unmatched junction nucleotides: 9. The CDR3 has 15 amino acids. The CDR3 DNA follows: TGTGCCAGCAGCGAGACTAGCCTTAGTACAGATACGCAGTATTTT. Translation gives CASSETSLSTDTQYF.

V and J are TRBV25-1 and TRBJ1-2; tentative D call: TRBD1 (5 bases). CDR3 length: 13 residues. Germline V gene data show CDR1 as MGHDK and CDR2 as SYGVNS. V was cut by 8 bases and J by 8 bases, with 18 bases left in between. CDR3 DNA sequence: TGTGCCAGCGCGGTGGGGGGAAAAGAGGGCTACACCTTC. It specifies CASAVGGKEGYTF.

This chain joins TRBV6-6 and TRBJ1-1; 7 bases align to TRBD1. CDR3 length: 14 amino acids. J gave up 9 bases and V 0 bases, and 7 bases lay outside the gene matches. Germline V CDR1 and CDR2: MNHNY, SVGAGI (reference sequence). In DNA, the CDR3 is TGTGCCAGCAGTTACTCGACAGGGTGGGCACAAGCTTTCTTT. Its protein is CASSYSTGWAQAFF.

The J gene is TRBJ1-5, the V gene TRBV9; 8 bases fit TRBD1. The CDR3 runs to 16 residues. V trimming: 3 bases; J trimming: 0 bases; junction bases outside the gene matches: 5. CDR1 SGDLS and CDR2 YYNGEE come from the germline V gene. CDR3 residues: CASSAGTGYSNQPQHF. CDR3 in DNA: TGTGCCAGCAGCGCTGGGACAGGTTATAGCAATCAGCCCCAGCATTTT.

The V gene is TRBV4-2, the J gene TRBJ1-1; 8 bases align to TRBD1. The CDR3 runs 19 residues. V gave up 4 bases and J gave up 5 bases; unmatched junction bases: 21. Germline lookup yields CDR1 LGHNA and CDR2 YNFKEQ. CDR3: CASSRKVGSQGATGTEAFF. The CDR3 bases are TGTGCCAGCAGCCGTAAAGTGGGGTCTCAGGGGGCAACAGGGACTGAAGCTTTCTTT.